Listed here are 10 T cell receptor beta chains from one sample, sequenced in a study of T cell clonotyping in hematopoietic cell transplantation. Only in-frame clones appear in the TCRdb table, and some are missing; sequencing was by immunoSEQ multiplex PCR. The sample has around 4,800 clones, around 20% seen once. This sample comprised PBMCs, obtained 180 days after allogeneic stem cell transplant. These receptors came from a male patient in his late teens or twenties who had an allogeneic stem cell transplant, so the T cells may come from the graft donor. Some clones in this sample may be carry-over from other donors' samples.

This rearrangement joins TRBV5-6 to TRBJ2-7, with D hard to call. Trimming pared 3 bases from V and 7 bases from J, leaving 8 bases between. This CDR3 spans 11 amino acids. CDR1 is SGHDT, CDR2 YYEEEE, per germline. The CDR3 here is CASSSQKEQYF. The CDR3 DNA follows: TGTGCCAGCAGCTCACAGAAGGAGCAGTACTTC.

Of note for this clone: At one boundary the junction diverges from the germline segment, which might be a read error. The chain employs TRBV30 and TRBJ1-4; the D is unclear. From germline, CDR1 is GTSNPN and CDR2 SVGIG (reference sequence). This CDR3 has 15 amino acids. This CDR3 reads CAWGVPEGNLEKLFF. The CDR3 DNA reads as TGTGCCTGGGGTGTACCCGAGGGCAATCTTGAAAAACTGTTTTTT.

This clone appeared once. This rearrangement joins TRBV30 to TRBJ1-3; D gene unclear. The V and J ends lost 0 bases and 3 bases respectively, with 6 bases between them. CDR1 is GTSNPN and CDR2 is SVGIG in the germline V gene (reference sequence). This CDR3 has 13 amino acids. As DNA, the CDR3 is TGTGCCTGGAGTGTTAACGGTGGAAACACCATATATTTT. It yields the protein CAWSVNGGNTIYF.

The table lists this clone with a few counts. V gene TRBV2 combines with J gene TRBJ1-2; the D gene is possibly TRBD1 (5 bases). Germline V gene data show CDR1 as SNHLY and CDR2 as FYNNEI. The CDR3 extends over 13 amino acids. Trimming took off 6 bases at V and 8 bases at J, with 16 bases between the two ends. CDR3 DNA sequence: TGTGCCAGCAGCTCGGGGACCGTCTCGGGCTACACCTTC. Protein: CASSSGTVSGYTF.

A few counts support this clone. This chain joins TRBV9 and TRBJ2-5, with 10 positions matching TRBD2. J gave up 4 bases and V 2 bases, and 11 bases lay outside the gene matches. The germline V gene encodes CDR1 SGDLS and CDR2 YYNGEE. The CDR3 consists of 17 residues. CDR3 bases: TGTGCCAGCAGCGTGGGCAGCGGGGGGGCTAAGAGAGAGACCCAGTACTTC. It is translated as CASSVGSGGAKRETQYF.

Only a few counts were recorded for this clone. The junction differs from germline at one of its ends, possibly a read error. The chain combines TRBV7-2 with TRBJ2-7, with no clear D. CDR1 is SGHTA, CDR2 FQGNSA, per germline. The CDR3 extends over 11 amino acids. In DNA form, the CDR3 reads TGTGCCAGCAGCTTCTCCCACGAGCAGTACTTC. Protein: CASSFSHEQYF. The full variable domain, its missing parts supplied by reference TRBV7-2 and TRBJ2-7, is GAGVSQSPSNKVTEKGKDVELRCDPISGHTALYWYRQSLGQGLEFLIYFQGNSAPDKSGLPSDRFSAERTGGSVSTLTIQRTQQEDSAVYLCASSFSHEQYFGPGTRLTVT.

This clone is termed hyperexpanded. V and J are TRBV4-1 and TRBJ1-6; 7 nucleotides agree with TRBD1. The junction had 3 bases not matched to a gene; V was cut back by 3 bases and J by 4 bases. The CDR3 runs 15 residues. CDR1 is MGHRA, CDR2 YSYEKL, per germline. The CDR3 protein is CASSQPGQYNSPLHF. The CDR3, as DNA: TGCGCCAGCAGCCAGCCGGGACAGTATAATTCACCCCTCCACTTT.

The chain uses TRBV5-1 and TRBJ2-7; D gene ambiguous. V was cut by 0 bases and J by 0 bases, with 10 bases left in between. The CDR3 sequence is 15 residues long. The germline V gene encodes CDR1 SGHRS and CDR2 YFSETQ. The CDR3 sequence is CASSLGEDLSYEQYF. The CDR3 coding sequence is TGCGCCAGCAGCTTGGGTGAGGACCTCTCCTACGAGCAGTACTTC.

CDR3 amino acids: CASSATGVYEQYF. CDR3 DNA sequence: TGTGCCAGCAGCGCGACAGGAGTCTACGAGCAGTACTTC. The chain has TRBV13 and TRBJ2-7, with D possibly TRBD1 on 6 matching bases. CDR3 size: 13 residues. V gave up 5 bases and J gave up 3 bases, with 11 bases separating them. The germline gives CDR1 PRHDT, CDR2 FYEKMQ (reference sequence). Based on the CDR3 plus reference TRBV13 and TRBJ2-7, the full variable domain is AAGVIQSPRHLIKEKRETATLKCYPIPRHDTVYWYQQGPGQDPQFLISFYEKMQSDKGSIPDRFSAQQFSDYHSELNMSSLELGDSALYFCASSATGVYEQYFGPGTRLTVT.

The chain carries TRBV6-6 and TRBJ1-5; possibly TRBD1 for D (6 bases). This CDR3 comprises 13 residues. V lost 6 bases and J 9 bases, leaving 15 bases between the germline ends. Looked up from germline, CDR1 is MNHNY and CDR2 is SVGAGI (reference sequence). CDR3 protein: CASRGGEWPPQHF. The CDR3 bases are TGTGCCAGCAGAGGGGGAGAGTGGCCGCCCCAGCATTTT.